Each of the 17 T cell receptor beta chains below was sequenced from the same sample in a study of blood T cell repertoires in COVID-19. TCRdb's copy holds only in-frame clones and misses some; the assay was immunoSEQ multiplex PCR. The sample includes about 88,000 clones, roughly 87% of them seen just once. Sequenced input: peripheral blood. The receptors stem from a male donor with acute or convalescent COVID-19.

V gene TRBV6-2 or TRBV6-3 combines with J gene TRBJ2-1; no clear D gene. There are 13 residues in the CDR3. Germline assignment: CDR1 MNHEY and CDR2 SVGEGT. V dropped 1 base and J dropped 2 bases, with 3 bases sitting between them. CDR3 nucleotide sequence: TGTGCCAGCAGTTACTTAGCCTACAATGAGCAGTTCTTC. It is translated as CASSYLAYNEQFF.

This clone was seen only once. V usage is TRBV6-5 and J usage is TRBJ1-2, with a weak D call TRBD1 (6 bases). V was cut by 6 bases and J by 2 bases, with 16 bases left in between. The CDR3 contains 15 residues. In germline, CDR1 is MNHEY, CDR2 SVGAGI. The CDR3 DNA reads TGTGCCAGCAGCCCACAGGGACGGAGCAACTATGGCTACACCTTC. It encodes CASSPQGRSNYGYTF.

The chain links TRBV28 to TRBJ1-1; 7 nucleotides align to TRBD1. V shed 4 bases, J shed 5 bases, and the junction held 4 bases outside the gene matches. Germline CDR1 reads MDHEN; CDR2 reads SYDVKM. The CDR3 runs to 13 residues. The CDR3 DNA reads TGTGCCAGCAGTTCGGACAGGCCGACTGAAGCTTTCTTT. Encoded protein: CASSSDRPTEAFF.

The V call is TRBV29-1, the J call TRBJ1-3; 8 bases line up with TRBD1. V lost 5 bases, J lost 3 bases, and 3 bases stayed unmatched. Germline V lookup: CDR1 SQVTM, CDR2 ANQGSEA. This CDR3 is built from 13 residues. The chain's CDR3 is CSVSDRVGNTIYF. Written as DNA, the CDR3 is TGCAGCGTTTCGGACAGGGTTGGAAACACCATATATTTT. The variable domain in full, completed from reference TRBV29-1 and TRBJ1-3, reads SAVISQKPSRDICQRGTSLTIQCQVDSQVTMMFWYRQQPGQSLTLIATANQGSEATYESGFVIDKFPISRPNLTFSTLTVSNMSPEDSSIYLCSVSDRVGNTIYFGEGSWLTVV.

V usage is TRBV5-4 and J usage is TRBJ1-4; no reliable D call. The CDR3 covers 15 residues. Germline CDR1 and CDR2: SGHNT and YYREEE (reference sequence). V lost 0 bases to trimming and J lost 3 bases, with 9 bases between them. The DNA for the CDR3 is TGTGCCAGCAGCTTGGTACCGGGATCTAATGAAAAACTGTTTTTT. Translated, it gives CASSLVPGSNEKLFF.

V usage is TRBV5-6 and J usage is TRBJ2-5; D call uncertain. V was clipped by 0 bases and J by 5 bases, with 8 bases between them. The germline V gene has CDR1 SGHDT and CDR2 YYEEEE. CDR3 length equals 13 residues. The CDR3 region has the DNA TGTGCCAGCAGCTTGGGAGGTGTGGAGACCCAGTACTTC. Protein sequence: CASSLGGVETQYF.

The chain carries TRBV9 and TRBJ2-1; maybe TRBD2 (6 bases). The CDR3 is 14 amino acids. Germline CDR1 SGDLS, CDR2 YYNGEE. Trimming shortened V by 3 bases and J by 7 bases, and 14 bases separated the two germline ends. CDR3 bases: TGTGCCAGCAGCGGGAAGGCGGGAAAAAATGAGCAGTTCTTC. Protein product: CASSGKAGKNEQFF.

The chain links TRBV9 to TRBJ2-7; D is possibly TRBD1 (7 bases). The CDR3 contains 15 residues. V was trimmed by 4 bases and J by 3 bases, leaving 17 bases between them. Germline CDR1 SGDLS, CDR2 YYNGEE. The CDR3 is CASSLRQGGGYEQYF. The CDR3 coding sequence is TGTGCCAGCAGCCTTAGACAGGGAGGAGGCTACGAGCAGTACTTC. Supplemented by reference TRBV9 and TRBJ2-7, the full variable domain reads DSGVTQTPKHLITATGQRVTLRCSPRSGDLSVYWYQQSLDQGLQFLIQYYNGEERAKGNILERFSAQQFPDLHSELNLSSLELGDSALYFCASSLRQGGGYEQYFGPGTRLTVT.

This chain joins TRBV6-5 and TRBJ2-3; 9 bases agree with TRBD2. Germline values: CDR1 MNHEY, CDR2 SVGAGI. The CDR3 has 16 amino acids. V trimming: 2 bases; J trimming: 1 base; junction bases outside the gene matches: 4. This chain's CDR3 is CASSYMVAGGTDTQYF. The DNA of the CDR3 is TGTGCCAGCAGTTACATGGTAGCGGGGGGCACAGATACGCAGTATTTT.

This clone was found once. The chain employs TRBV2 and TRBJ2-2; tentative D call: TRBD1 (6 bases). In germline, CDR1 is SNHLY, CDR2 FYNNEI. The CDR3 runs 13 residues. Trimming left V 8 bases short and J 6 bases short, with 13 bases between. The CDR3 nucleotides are TGTGCCAGCGGGCAAAACAGGGCCGGGGAGCTGTTTTTT. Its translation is CASGQNRAGELFF.

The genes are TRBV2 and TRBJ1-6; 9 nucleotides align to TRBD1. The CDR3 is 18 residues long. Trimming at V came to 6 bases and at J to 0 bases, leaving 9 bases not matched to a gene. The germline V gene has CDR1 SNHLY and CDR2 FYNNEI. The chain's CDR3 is CASRTGGSRPSYNSPLHF. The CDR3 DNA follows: TGTGCCAGCAGAACAGGGGGCTCCAGACCCTCCTATAATTCACCCCTCCACTTT.

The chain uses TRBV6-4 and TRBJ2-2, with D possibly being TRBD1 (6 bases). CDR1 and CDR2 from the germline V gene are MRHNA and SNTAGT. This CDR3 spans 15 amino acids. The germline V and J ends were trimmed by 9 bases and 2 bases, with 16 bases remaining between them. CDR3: CASSSGTPNTGELFF. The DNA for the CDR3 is TGTGCCAGTTCCTCCGGGACACCCAACACCGGGGAGCTGTTTTTT.

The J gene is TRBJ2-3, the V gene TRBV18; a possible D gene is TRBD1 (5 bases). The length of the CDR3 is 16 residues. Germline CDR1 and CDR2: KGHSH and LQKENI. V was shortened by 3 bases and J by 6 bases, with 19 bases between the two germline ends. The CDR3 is CASSPFGGHGEDTQYF. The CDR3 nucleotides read TGTGCCAGCTCACCGTTCGGCGGACACGGCGAGGATACGCAGTATTTT.

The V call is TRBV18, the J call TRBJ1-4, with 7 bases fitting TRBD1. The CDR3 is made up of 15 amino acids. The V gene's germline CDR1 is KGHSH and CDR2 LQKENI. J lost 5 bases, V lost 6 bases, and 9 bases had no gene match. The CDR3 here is CASSPGTDRNEKLFF. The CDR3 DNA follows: TGTGCCAGCTCCCCAGGGACAGACAGAAATGAAAAACTGTTTTTT.

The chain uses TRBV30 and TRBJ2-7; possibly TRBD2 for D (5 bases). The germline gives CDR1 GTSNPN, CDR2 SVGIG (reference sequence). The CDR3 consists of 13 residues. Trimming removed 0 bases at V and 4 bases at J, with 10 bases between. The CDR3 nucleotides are TGTGCCTGGAGTGTACCTGGCGGGTACGAGCAGTACTTC. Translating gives CAWSVPGGYEQYF.

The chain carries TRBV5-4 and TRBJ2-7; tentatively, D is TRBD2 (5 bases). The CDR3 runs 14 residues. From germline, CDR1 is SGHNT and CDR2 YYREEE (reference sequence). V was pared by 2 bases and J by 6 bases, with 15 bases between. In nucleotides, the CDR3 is TGTGCCAGCAGCTTCTTGGGCCAGAGGGCCGAGCAGTACTTC. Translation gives CASSFLGQRAEQYF.

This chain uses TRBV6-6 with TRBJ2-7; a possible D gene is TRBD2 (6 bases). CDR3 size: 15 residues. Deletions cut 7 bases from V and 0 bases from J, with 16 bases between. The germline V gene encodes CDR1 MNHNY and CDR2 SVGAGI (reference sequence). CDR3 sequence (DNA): TGTGCCAGCACCTTCGGGGGTCTGGGCTCCTACGAGCAGTACTTC. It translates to CASTFGGLGSYEQYF.